This TCR beta chain came from a study of blood T cell repertoires in COVID-19. Study details: Acute and convalescent COVID-19 samples came from the United States, Italy and Spain. Sample material is recorded as cDNA or gDNA derived from T cells, B-cell-depleted T cells, or PBMCs.

The CDR3 runs to 15 residues. V was cut by 3 bases and J by 5 bases, with 14 bases left in between. CDR1 and CDR2 (germline): LNHDA, SQIVND (reference sequence). In the authors' methods: It was from reference gene primer amplification that nucleated cell counts were estimated. Using immunoSEQ multiplex PCR, the repertoire was profiled, and TCRdb retains in-frame clones only, with some absent. V and J calls and clone size are given by that table; D and trimming were obtained from the DNA. The sample has around 300,000 clones, approximately 85% seen once. V gene TRBV19 combines with J gene TRBJ2-1; tentatively, D is TRBD2 (6 bases). Sequencing input: peripheral blood. This clonotype originated in a woman aged 65 to 85 with acute or convalescent COVID-19. CDR3 bases: TGTGCCAGTAGTATCAAGGGCGGGGCGAACAATGAGCAGTTCTTC. Amino acid sequence: CASSIKGGANNEQFF.